One and the same sample provided the 8 T cell receptor beta chains below, sequenced in a study of monozygotic twins with inflammatory bowel disease. TCRdb re-called the 5' RACE reads and catalogs CDR3 proteins one per entry, DNA excluded. This sample's table reports more than 300,000 distinct CDR3 sequences. The sequenced sample was blood. The receptors shown here come from a human donor with ulcerative colitis or Crohn's disease, or a healthy co-twin of an affected twin (not recorded which).

The chain recombines TRBV11-3 with TRBJ1-1; the TCRdb call, TRBD1, lacks DNA for checking. Looked up from germline, CDR1 is SGHNT and CDR2 is YENEEA. The CDR3 length is 15 residues. The CDR3 loop is CASSLGGGKNTEAFF.

The chain employs TRBV27 and TRBJ2-1; TCRdb outputs TRBD1, but without DNA this stays unchecked. Germline V gene sequence: CDR1 MNHEY, CDR2 SMNVEV (reference sequence). This CDR3 region has 15 residues. The CDR3 protein is CASTLRGAGYNEQFF.

The chain uses TRBV7-8 and TRBJ1-1. The CDR3 loop spans 13 amino acids. Germline lookup yields CDR1 SGHVS and CDR2 FQNEAQ. The CDR3 sequence is CASSFLRQTEAFF.

This chain uses TRBV20-1 with TRBJ2-1; without DNA, the TCRdb call of TRBD2 cannot be checked. Per germline, CDR1 DFQATT and CDR2 SNEGSKA (reference sequence). The CDR3 is made up of 15 amino acids. The CDR3 loop reads CSARIGRGAGNEQFF.

The rearrangement links TRBV4-3 to TRBJ2-7; TCRdb indicates TRBD1, and absent DNA this call remains unverified. In germline, CDR1 is LGHNA, CDR2 YSLEER. The length of the CDR3 is 15 residues. The CDR3 here is CASSQDGPGGREQYF.

The CDR3 is CASSRRQGRETQYF. The V and J genes are TRBV5-6 and TRBJ2-5; TCRdb picks TRBD1, but there is no DNA to check that call. Germline assignment: CDR1 SGHDT and CDR2 YYEEEE. This CDR3 comprises 14 residues. The complete variable domain, with remaining parts taken from reference TRBV5-6 and TRBJ2-5, reads DAGVTQSPTHLIKTRGQQVTLRCSPKSGHDTVSWYQQALGQGPQFIFQYYEEEERQRGNFPDRFSGHQFPNYSSELNVNALLLGDSALYLCASSRRQGRETQYFGPGTRLLVL.

This sequence joins TRBV11-2 and TRBJ2-1; TCRdb proposes TRBD2, but this gene call is untestable without DNA. Germline V gene data show CDR1 as SGHAT and CDR2 as FQNNGV. The length of the CDR3 is 12 residues. This CDR3 reads CASSPQTSLAFF.

The chain links TRBV9 to TRBJ1-1; TCRdb designates TRBD1, a call that cannot be tested without DNA. Germline loops: CDR1 SGDLS, CDR2 YYNGEE. The CDR3 is 14 residues long. The CDR3 reads CASSGSGTDAEAFF.